Presented here are 10 T cell receptor beta chains from one specimen sequenced in a study of OX40 agonist ivuxolimab in advanced cancers. Sequencing was performed with immunoSEQ multiplex PCR; in TCRdb, only in-frame clones are kept and a portion is missing. The data show 35,000 to 45,000 clones, with roughly 80% seen just once and around 18% held by the top ten. Sequenced here: CD4+ or CD8+ T cells sorted from blood, sampled in a trial of the OX40 agonist ivuxolimab. The origin of the receptors is an adult with an advanced solid tumor such as melanoma, head and neck, liver or kidney cancer.

The CDR3 region is CASSRLAGAIEQYF. In nucleotides, the CDR3 is TGTGCCAGCAGCCGACTAGCGGGAGCTATAGAGCAGTACTTC. The chain links TRBV13 to TRBJ2-7; TRBD2 agrees at 12 bases. The CDR3 runs 14 residues. Looked up from germline, CDR1 is PRHDT and CDR2 is FYEKMQ (reference sequence). With V trimmed by 5 bases and J by 7 bases, 6 bases remained unmatched.

The chain is built from TRBV18 and TRBJ2-6; 7 bases match TRBD1. Germline-derived CDR1 and CDR2 are KGHSH and LQKENI. The ends lost 2 bases at V and 1 base at J; junction bases unmatched: 5. The CDR3 runs 17 residues. The CDR3 sequence: CASSPGTVVSGANVLTF. In nucleotides, the CDR3 is TGTGCCAGCTCACCAGGGACAGTAGTGTCTGGGGCCAACGTCCTGACTTTC.

The chain combines TRBV13 with TRBJ2-1; D is possibly TRBD2 (6 bases). CDR3 size: 19 residues. V was cut by 10 bases and J by 3 bases, with 31 bases left in between. Germline CDR1 PRHDT, CDR2 FYEKMQ (reference sequence). The CDR3 is CATELRPGTYNADYNEQFF. The CDR3 bases are TGTGCCACCGAACTTCGACCGGGGACTTACAATGCGGACTACAATGAGCAGTTCTTC.

The gene calls are TRBV5-1 and TRBJ1-1, with D unresolved. Germline CDR1 SGHRS, CDR2 YFSETQ. CDR3 size: 11 residues. V gave up 4 bases and J gave up 7 bases, with 8 bases separating them. For the CDR3, the DNA is TGCGCCAGCAGCCACGCCCTTGAAGCTTTCTTT. This codes for CASSHALEAFF.

This clone was observed a handful of times. Other DNA sequences in this specimen translate into the identical CDR3. The chain employs TRBV5-1 and TRBJ1-1, with D tentatively TRBD1 (5 bases). This CDR3 region has 15 residues. V dropped 0 bases and J dropped 5 bases, with 14 bases sitting between them. Germline CDR1 and CDR2: SGHRS and YFSETQ. Written as DNA, the CDR3 is TGCGCCAGCAGCTTGGGGACGGGGGGTCGGACTGAAGCTTTCTTT. This encodes CASSLGTGGRTEAFF.

The chain joins TRBV5-1 to TRBJ1-1; D is perhaps TRBD1 (6 bases). The CDR3 runs 16 residues. Germline assignment: CDR1 SGHRS and CDR2 YFSETQ. With 4 bases removed from V and 0 bases from J, the gap between germline ends came to 16 bases. CDR3 sequence (DNA): TGCGCCAGCAGCCCGGCGGGGGGCGGGCTGAACACTGAAGCTTTCTTT. Its translation is CASSPAGGGLNTEAFF.

The CDR3 loop is CASSSPGQGANYGYTF. CDR3 nucleotide sequence: TGTGCCAGCAGCAGCCCGGGACAGGGGGCTAACTATGGCTACACCTTC. The V call is TRBV21-1, the J call TRBJ1-2; the tabulated D call, TRBD1, remains unverified against the DNA. TRBV21-1 is deemed a pseudogene. The CDR3 has 16 amino acids.

This chain uses TRBV6-5 with TRBJ1-5; 7 nucleotides line up with TRBD1. Trimming at V came to 5 bases and at J to 5 bases, leaving 9 bases not matched to a gene. The V gene's germline CDR1 is MNHEY and CDR2 SVGAGI. This CDR3 has 15 residues. CDR3 coding DNA: TGTGCCAGCAGTCCCACCACAGGGGAGGATCAGCCCCAGCATTTT. Translating it yields CASSPTTGEDQPQHF.

This chain links TRBV6-6 with TRBJ1-4, with D uncertain. The CDR3 covers 15 residues. CDR1 and CDR2 (germline): MNHNY, SVGAGI (reference sequence). Trimming removed 1 base from V and 0 bases from J, with 6 bases in between. CDR3 bases: TGTGCCAGCAGTTACTTGTCAGCAACTAATGAAAAACTGTTTTTT. Protein: CASSYLSATNEKLFF.

Only a few counts were recorded for this clone. V usage is TRBV27 and J usage is TRBJ1-2; a weak D match, TRBD1 (6 bases). V dropped 4 bases and J dropped 8 bases, with 29 bases sitting between them. Germline-derived CDR1 and CDR2 are MNHEY and SMNVEV (reference sequence). The CDR3 is 18 amino acids. For the CDR3, the DNA is TGTGCCAGCAGTTCCCTGGACAGCTACCAGGCAGGGTTTGACGGCTACACCTTC. Protein sequence: CASSSLDSYQAGFDGYTF.